The next 20 T cell receptor beta chains were all read from a single sample in a study of patients and donors after allogeneic stem cell transplantation. TCRdb used MiXCR to reprocess the RT-PCR reads, holding one entry per CDR3 protein. The sample has roughly 960,000 distinct CDR3 sequences, roughly 17% seen once. The source material was blood, either unsorted or a sorted T cell fraction (not recorded which). These receptors were taken from a human donor who was either an allogeneic HSCT recipient or a stem cell or donor lymphocyte infusion donor (not recorded which). It is not recorded whose cells these are; they may come from a transplant donor.

The chain carries TRBV27 and TRBJ2-1; possible D gene TRBD2, 5 bases. In germline, CDR1 is MNHEY, CDR2 SMNVEV (reference sequence). CDR3 length: 16 residues. Trimming shortened V by 8 bases and J by 4 bases, and 21 bases separated the two germline ends. CDR3 in amino acids: CASSGWGGGSYNEQFF. For the CDR3, the DNA is TGTGCCAGCTCGGGGTGGGGTGGCGGTTCTTACAATGAGCAGTTCTTC.

This clonotype was seen only a few times. The V gene is TRBV7-2, the J gene TRBJ1-5, with a weak D call TRBD1 (5 bases). In germline, CDR1 is SGHTA, CDR2 FQGNSA. The CDR3 runs 15 residues. The germline V and J ends were trimmed by 4 bases and 3 bases, with 13 bases remaining between them. The CDR3 loop is CASSWGGGTNQPQHF. The CDR3 bases are TGTGCCAGCAGCTGGGGGGGGGGTACCAATCAGCCCCAGCATTTT.

The V call is TRBV12-3 or TRBV12-4, the J call TRBJ2-5, with 7 bases identical to TRBD2. The CDR3 is 17 residues long. Trimming took 6 bases from V and 5 from J; bases not matched to a gene: 18. The CDR3 here is CASRPRGRGETGETQYF. CDR3 nucleotide sequence: TGTGCCAGCAGGCCCCGCGGTCGGGGGGAGACCGGTGAGACCCAGTACTTC.

The chain links TRBV14 to TRBJ1-5, with D tentatively TRBD1 (5 bases). This CDR3 contains 15 residues. CDR1 is SGHDN and CDR2 is FVKESK in the germline V gene. V dropped 3 bases and J dropped 0 bases, with 9 bases sitting between them. The CDR3 DNA reads TGTGCCAGCAGCCACCTCGGGGGTAGCAATCAGCCCCAGCATTTT. This codes for CASSHLGGSNQPQHF.

The chain employs TRBV13 and TRBJ2-1; no definite D call. Germline CDR1 reads PRHDT; CDR2 reads FYEKMQ (reference sequence). The CDR3 runs 15 residues. The germline V and J ends were trimmed by 1 base and 3 bases, with 10 bases remaining between them. DNA of the CDR3: TGTGCCAGCAGCTTAGAGGGATCAGGCTACAATGAGCAGTTCTTC. Translating gives CASSLEGSGYNEQFF.

This clonotype has a handful of counts. The chain joins TRBV7-8 to TRBJ1-2; D gene unclear. This CDR3 has 14 amino acids. Trimming left V 0 bases short and J 5 bases short, with 10 bases between. Germline CDR1 reads SGHVS; CDR2 reads FQNEAQ. The CDR3 DNA follows: TGTGCCAGCAGCTTAGCGGAGTCCCGTTATGGCTACACCTTC. Protein sequence: CASSLAESRYGYTF.

This sequence joins TRBV14 and TRBJ2-2, with no clear D. Trimming took 4 bases from V and 5 from J, leaving 14 bases between them. In germline, CDR1 is SGHDN, CDR2 FVKESK. This CDR3 has 15 amino acids. This CDR3 is CASSLLTKHTGELFF. In nucleotides, the CDR3 is TGTGCCAGCAGCCTGCTTACTAAGCATACCGGGGAGCTGTTTTTT.

This clonotype was observed a handful of times. The chain carries TRBV18 and TRBJ2-6; D ambiguous. The CDR3 runs to 16 residues. CDR1 and CDR2 (germline): KGHSH, LQKENI. Trimming took 6 bases from V and 4 from J, leaving 16 bases between them. The CDR3 here is CASSKESAGGANVLTF. The DNA for the CDR3 is TGTGCCAGCTCCAAAGAATCGGCCGGGGGGGCCAACGTCCTGACTTTC. The whole variable domain, filled in from reference TRBV18 and TRBJ2-6, reads NAGVMQNPRHLVRRRGQEARLRCSPMKGHSHVYWYRQLPEEGLKFMVYLQKENIIDESGMPKERFSAEFPKEGPSILRIQQVVRGDSAAYFCASSKESAGGANVLTFGAGSRLTVL.

CDR3 in amino acids: CASKPGERLLDTQYF. The CDR3 DNA reads TGTGCCAGCAAACCCGGGGAGAGGCTCTTGGATACGCAGTATTTT. V and J are TRBV2 and TRBJ2-3; D may be TRBD2 (5 bases). Deletions cut 7 bases from V and 6 bases from J, with 20 bases between. From germline, CDR1 is SNHLY and CDR2 FYNNEI. This CDR3 contains 15 residues.

This clonotype was seen a handful of times. A read error may account for a junction end that differs from germline. V is TRBV18 and J is TRBJ2-7; 12 bases align to TRBD2. The CDR3 consists of 13 residues. The germline gives CDR1 KGHSH, CDR2 LQKENI. CDR3 sequence (DNA): TGTGCCAGCTCACCCGGGACTAGCGGGTCGGTATTGTTC. Translating gives CASSPGTSGSVLF.

The rearrangement uses TRBV12-3 or TRBV12-4 and TRBJ1-2; no clear D gene. The CDR3 covers 15 residues. V was pared by 2 bases and J by 2 bases, with 12 bases between. CDR3 in DNA: TGTGCCAGCAGTTTACCCGACGGGAAGAACTATGGCTACACCTTC. Translated: CASSLPDGKNYGYTF.

The V call is TRBV27, the J call TRBJ2-2; D might be TRBD2 (5 bases). V lost 3 bases and J 0 bases, leaving 11 bases between the germline ends. This CDR3 contains 16 residues. The V gene's germline CDR1 is MNHEY and CDR2 SMNVEV (reference sequence). DNA of the CDR3: TGTGCCAGCAGTTTCATCAGGAGGACGAACACCGGGGAGCTGTTTTTT. The encoded protein is CASSFIRRTNTGELFF.

In its sample, this clonotype was seen a few times. The chain uses TRBV11-2 and TRBJ2-3; 14 bases match TRBD2. This CDR3 has 18 amino acids. Per germline, CDR1 SGHAT and CDR2 FQNNGV. V was clipped by 5 bases and J by 0 bases; unmatched bases: 7. In nucleotides, the CDR3 is TGTGCCAGCAGCCCGCGACTAGCGGGAGGGTCTAGCACAGATACGCAGTATTTT. Its translation is CASSPRLAGGSSTDTQYF.

The rearrangement links TRBV7-2 to TRBJ2-1, with D perhaps TRBD1 (7 bases). Trimming removed 7 bases at V and 9 bases at J, with 16 bases between. CDR1 SGHTA and CDR2 FQGNSA come from the germline V gene. This CDR3 comprises 13 residues. DNA of the CDR3: TGTGCCAGCACCTTGACAGGGAGGAGTGAGCAGTTCTTC. It is translated as CASTLTGRSEQFF.

In its sample, this clonotype was seen a few times. This chain uses TRBV14 with TRBJ2-7; D not resolved. V was trimmed by 3 bases and J by 5 bases, leaving 20 bases between them. CDR3 length: 16 residues. Per germline, CDR1 SGHDN and CDR2 FVKESK. This chain's CDR3 is CASSQRDGSLFHEQYF. In DNA form, the CDR3 reads TGTGCCAGCAGCCAGAGAGACGGCTCATTATTCCACGAGCAGTACTTC.

This clonotype was seen a few times. The chain couples TRBV24-1 to TRBJ2-1; 9 bases align to TRBD1. The germline CDR1 and CDR2 sequences are KGHDR and SFDVKD. This CDR3 is built from 14 residues. Losses at the gene ends were 2 bases for V and 9 bases for J; bases not matched to a gene: 4. The CDR3 DNA reads as TGTGCCACCAGTGATTGGACAGGGGCGAGTGAGCAGTTCTTC. Protein: CATSDWTGASEQFF.

The chain couples TRBV21-1 to TRBJ1-5. TRBV21-1 is a recognized pseudogene. The CDR3 runs 15 residues. The CDR3: CASSKKNDSNQPQHF. CDR3 sequence (DNA): TGTGCCAGCAGCAAAAAAAATGATAGCAATCAGCCCCAGCATTTT.

J is TRBJ2-5 and V is TRBV27, with TRBD2 matching over 11 bases. Germline V CDR1 and CDR2: MNHEY, SMNVEV (reference sequence). V lost 5 bases to trimming and J lost 1 base; unmatched junction nucleotides: 6. There are 16 residues in the CDR3. CDR3 nucleotide sequence: TGTGCCAGCAGTCCTCTTAGCGGGAGGGCCCAAGAGACCCAGTACTTC. It translates to CASSPLSGRAQETQYF.

This clonotype occurred a few times. V is TRBV18 and J is TRBJ1-1; perhaps TRBD1 as D (5 bases). In germline, CDR1 is KGHSH, CDR2 LQKENI. V shed 2 bases and J shed 2 bases, with 9 bases lying between them. The CDR3 covers 14 residues. CDR3 sequence: CASSPYRDNTEAFF. The CDR3 DNA sequence: TGTGCCAGCTCACCATATCGGGACAACACTGAAGCTTTCTTT.

This clonotype was seen a handful of times. The chain employs TRBV5-1 and TRBJ2-6; D is uncertain. V was trimmed by 7 bases and J by 0 bases, leaving 5 bases between them. CDR1 is SGHRS and CDR2 is YFSETQ in the germline V gene. The CDR3 is 13 amino acids. The DNA of the CDR3 is TGCGCCAGCCTCGGCTCTGGGGCCAACGTCCTGACTTTC. Translating gives CASLGSGANVLTF.